The entry below gives a single T cell receptor (beta chain) sequence along with its context. This CDR3 has 15 residues. The data belong to a study of blood T cell repertoires in COVID-19. Study-level information: Collection of acute and convalescent COVID-19 samples took place in the United States, Italy and Spain. PBMCs, B-cell-depleted T cells, or T cells provided the cDNA or gDNA that made up the material.

In the authors' workflow: Estimates of nucleated cell counts were drawn from the amplification of reference gene primers. TCRdb's table, derived via immunoSEQ multiplex PCR, lists solely in-frame clones and lacks some. V and J calls and clone size are as listed in that table; D and trimming were resolved from the DNA. The repertoire consists of 55,000 or so clones, with roughly three quarters occurring once and the leading ten covering around 3.5%. This sequence joins TRBV21-1 and TRBJ2-7; TRBD2, the table's D call, was not compared with the DNA. TRBV21-1 is annotated as a pseudogene. The clonotype originates from a man aged 55 to 70 with acute or convalescent COVID-19. Sequenced material: peripheral blood. CDR3 DNA: TGTGCCAGCAGCAAAGTGACTAGCGGGGACTACGAGCAGTACTTC. Protein sequence: CASSKVTSGDYEQYF.